This T cell receptor beta chain was sequenced for a study of blood T cell repertoires in COVID-19. Overall study context: Sites in the United States, Italy and Spain provided acute and convalescent COVID-19 samples. T cells, B-cell-depleted T cells, or PBMCs provided the cDNA or gDNA that served as material.

Authors' processing steps: For nucleated cells, counts were estimated from reference gene primer amplification. The assay was immunoSEQ multiplex PCR, and TCRdb's table has in-frame clones only and misses some. For V, J and clone size, that table is used; D and trimming come from the DNA. The profile shows about 130,000 clones, approximately 89% of them singletons. This CDR3 is built from 14 residues. Germline values: CDR1 SEHNR, CDR2 FQNEAQ (reference sequence). The junction had 15 bases not matched to a gene; V was cut back by 10 bases and J by 8 bases. The chain recombines TRBV7-9 with TRBJ1-2, with 8 positions matching TRBD1. Sequences were obtained from peripheral blood. This sequence originates from a human donor in a cohort sampled during active COVID-19. CDR3 coding DNA: TGTGCCACCCAGGGGGCGCACGATGCAGTAGGCTACACCTTC. This gives the protein CATQGAHDAVGYTF.